Presented here are 16 T cell receptor beta chains from one specimen sequenced in a study of blood T cells in healthy people across ages. The authors ran a second PCR of 7 to 11 cycles using a sample-barcoded 5' primer and a J-beta primer mix. TCRdb reprocessed the 5' RACE reads via MiXCR and lists one record per CDR3 protein. The sample has 850,000 to 950,000 distinct CDR3 sequences, 25% to 35% seen once. Sequencing input: blood. The receptors were gathered from a woman older than 75 in good health.

The chain links TRBV6-5 to TRBJ1-1, with D hard to call. The germline gives CDR1 MNHEY, CDR2 SVGAGI. Trimming removed 7 bases from V and 2 bases from J, with 5 bases in between. This CDR3 has 11 residues. The CDR3 bases are TGTGCCAGCAAATCTAACACTGAAGCTTTCTTT. This translates into CASKSNTEAFF.

This clonotype has a count of ten or more. The J gene is TRBJ2-4, the V gene TRBV28; TRBD1 matches 8 bases. The ends lost 6 bases at V and 6 bases at J; junction bases unmatched: 4. Germline V gene lookup returns CDR1 MDHEN and CDR2 SYDVKM. This CDR3 region has 13 residues. CDR3 coding DNA: TGTGCCAGCAGGGGACAGGCTAGAAACATTCAGTACTTC. Amino acids: CASRGQARNIQYF. Complete variable domain (other parts from reference TRBV28 and TRBJ2-4): DVKVTQSSRYLVKRTGEKVFLECVQDMDHENMFWYRQDPGLGLRLIYFSYDVKMKEKGDIPEGYSVSREKKERFSLILESASTNQTSMYLCASRGQARNIQYFGAGTRLSVL.

There are many counts of this clonotype. V and J are TRBV20-1 and TRBJ2-1; possibly TRBD1 or TRBD2 for D (6 bases each). V lost 1 base to trimming and J lost 9 bases, with 19 bases between them. The CDR3 contains 15 residues. Germline V CDR1 and CDR2: DFQATT, SNEGSKA (reference sequence). CDR3 sequence reads: CSARGGRDVSIEQFF. The CDR3 nucleotides are TGCAGTGCTAGAGGGGGGCGGGACGTTTCAATTGAGCAGTTCTTC.

This clonotype has ten or more counts. The J gene is TRBJ2-1, the V gene TRBV20-1; a possible D gene is TRBD2 (6 bases). Per the germline V gene, CDR1 is DFQATT and CDR2 is SNEGSKA (reference sequence). Between the trimmed V and J ends, which lost 0 bases and 0 bases, there was a span of 12 bases. The CDR3 has 16 residues. The CDR3, as DNA: TGCAGTGCTAGAGAGCGCGGGGTTAGCTCCTACAATGAGCAGTTCTTC. Translated, it gives CSARERGVSSYNEQFF.

This clonotype came up a few times. The chain has TRBV18 and TRBJ2-6, with 9 bases lining up with TRBD1. CDR1 and CDR2 from the germline V gene are KGHSH and LQKENI. CDR3 size: 19 residues. The J segment lost 0 bases and the V segment lost 1 base, leaving 7 bases of the junction unmatched. DNA for the CDR3: TGTGCCAGCTCACCACTCGAGACAGGGGGTTCCTCTGGGGCCAACGTCCTGACTTTC. It yields the protein CASSPLETGGSSGANVLTF.

In its sample, this clonotype was seen a few times. The chain is built from TRBV12-3 or TRBV12-4 and TRBJ2-2, with 7 bases matching TRBD1. The CDR3 covers 14 residues. The V gene end was trimmed by 6 bases and the J gene end by 4 bases; junction bases not matched to a gene: 5. The CDR3, as DNA: TGTGCCAGCAGAGACACAGGGGTCACCGGGGAGCTGTTTTTT. Its translation is CASRDTGVTGELFF.

As concerns this clonotype: This may come from a read error, since a much larger clone is one base off. The chain joins TRBV3-1 to TRBJ2-3; D may be TRBD1 or TRBD2 (5 bases each). The CDR3 is 16 residues long. Germline CDR1 LGHDT, CDR2 YNNKEL (reference sequence). For the CDR3, the DNA is TGTGCCAGCAGCCAAGCTTGGGGGACGCTCACAGATACGCGGTATTTT. Translating gives CASSQAWGTLTDTRYF.

V gene TRBV25-1 combines with J gene TRBJ2-7, with D perhaps assigned TRBD1 or TRBD2 (5 bases each). CDR3 size: 13 residues. Germline CDR1 is MGHDK and CDR2 is SYGVNS. The V gene lost 7 bases and the J gene lost 2 bases, with 12 bases spanning the gap. The CDR3 coding sequence is TGTGCCAGCACCCGGGGCCCAACCTACGAGCAGTACTTC. Its translation is CASTRGPTYEQYF.

The chain has TRBV3-1 and TRBJ2-5, with D unresolved. This CDR3 has 15 amino acids. The V end was cut by 2 bases, the J end by 2 bases, with 12 bases between. Germline lookup yields CDR1 LGHDT and CDR2 YNNKEL (reference sequence). Here the CDR3 DNA reads TGTGCCAGCAGCCAAAGAGTCCTAGGACAAGAGACCCAGTACTTC. It encodes CASSQRVLGQETQYF.

About this clonotype: This could be a read error, since a much larger clone is one nucleotide away. CDR3 in DNA: TGTGCCAGCAACTTAAGGGGACCGAGGACAGGGGGGAATGAGCAGTTCTTC. This translates into CASNLRGPRTGGNEQFF. The chain uses TRBV7-2 and TRBJ2-1, with 10 bases fitting TRBD1. The germline V gene has CDR1 SGHTA and CDR2 FQGNSA. The CDR3 totals 17 residues.

Many counts were recorded for this clonotype. This rearrangement joins TRBV11-2 to TRBJ1-6; no reliable D call. The CDR3 covers 13 residues. Germline V gene data show CDR1 as SGHAT and CDR2 as FQNNGV. Trimming removed 3 bases at V and 8 bases at J, with 8 bases between. This CDR3 is CASSFSRDSPLHF. DNA for the CDR3: TGTGCCAGCAGCTTCTCACGGGATTCACCCCTCCACTTT.

This clonotype was counted ten times or more. The rearrangement links TRBV20-1 to TRBJ1-2; possible D gene TRBD1, 5 bases. This CDR3 is 14 amino acids long. Trimming took 6 bases from V and 4 from J, leaving 18 bases between them. From germline, CDR1 is DFQATT and CDR2 SNEGSKA (reference sequence). The CDR3 region is CSALDVAGLYGYTF. CDR3 nucleotides: TGCAGTGCGCTAGACGTAGCGGGACTCTATGGCTACACCTTC.

Details on this clonotype: One base away lies a much larger clone, so this may be a sequencing read error. The rearrangement uses TRBV5-5 and TRBJ1-4; no firm D call. The CDR3 is 15 amino acids. The germline gives CDR1 SGHKS, CDR2 YYEKEE (reference sequence). The CDR3 region is CASSLSDLRNEELFF. CDR3 DNA: TGTGCCAGCAGCTTGTCCGACCTTCGAAATGAAGAACTGTTTTTT.

This clonotype occurred a few times. This chain uses TRBV3-1 with TRBJ1-1, with D possibly TRBD1 on 5 matching bases. The V gene lost 6 bases and the J gene lost 1 base, with 12 bases spanning the gap. CDR3 length: 14 amino acids. CDR1 is LGHDT, CDR2 YNNKEL, per germline (reference sequence). Here the CDR3 DNA reads TGTGCCAGCAGATTCGGGACGGAGAACACTGAAGCTTTCTTT. This codes for CASRFGTENTEAFF.

This clonotype was seen once. This sequence joins TRBV10-3 and TRBJ2-5, with 9 bases matching TRBD2. The CDR3 spans 17 residues. The J segment lost 5 bases and the V segment lost 1 base, leaving 11 bases of the junction unmatched. Germline CDR1 ENHRY, CDR2 SYGVKD. DNA for the CDR3: TGTGCCATCAGTGAGTACAGCGGGGGGCCATCCCAGGAGACCCAGTACTTC. Residues: CAISEYSGGPSQETQYF.

This clonotype was found a few times. The V and J genes are TRBV6-2 or TRBV6-3 and TRBJ2-5; 10 bases fit TRBD1. Unmatched junction bases numbered 20, after V lost 5 bases and J lost 11 bases. This CDR3 has 17 amino acids. Germline V gives CDR1 MNHEY, CDR2 SVGEGT. The CDR3 nucleotides are TGTGCCAGCAGTAAGATGAAAGGGACAGGGGTTATAGATGAGCAGTACTTC. As protein: CASSKMKGTGVIDEQYF.